This T cell receptor beta chain was observed in a study of post-analysis software for immune sequencing data. The V gene lost 6 bases and the J gene lost 8 bases, with 11 bases spanning the gap. This CDR3 has 11 residues. TCR beta cDNA libraries had unique molecular identifiers. TCRdb processed the PCR reads anew with MiXCR; each CDR3 protein has one entry. Here the sample spans hundreds of thousands of distinct CDR3 sequences, 25% to 30% being singletons. The study, taken as a whole, reports: Higher frequency in patients than in controls was seen for about five TRBV segments, with TRBV5-6, TRBV5-1 and TRBV20-1 among them.

Concerning this clonotype itself: Antigen specificity is unknown.

V is TRBV12-3 or TRBV12-4 and J is TRBJ2-7; no definite D call. The sample was blood. This clonotype originated in a girl under 18 with multiple sclerosis. The CDR3 DNA reads as TGTGCCAGCAGCGTACTTTACAAGCAGTACTTC. This encodes CASSVLYKQYF.